This passage covers 22 T cell receptor beta chains from one sample sequenced in a study of cytomegalovirus exposure and HLA in healthy donors. Primers: 60 Vbeta forward and 13 Jbeta reverse. Sequenced by immunoSEQ multiplex PCR; TCRdb stores in-frame clones only, minus some. The repertoire holds under 200,000 clones, with 80% to 85% as singletons. Sequencing was carried out using PBMCs. These receptors all come from a woman younger than 30 in good health and CMV-seropositive.

This clone has just one count. The chain combines TRBV2 with TRBJ2-5; 7 bases fit TRBD1. The CDR3 sequence is 16 residues long. V lost 5 bases, J lost 0 bases, and 9 bases stayed unmatched. Looked up from germline, CDR1 is SNHLY and CDR2 is FYNNEI. CDR3 bases: TGTGCCAGCAGTAGCCACTGGGACAGATACCAAGAGACCCAGTACTTC. Amino acid sequence: CASSSHWDRYQETQYF.

J is TRBJ1-2 and V is TRBV18; a possible D gene is TRBD1 (6 bases). The CDR3 is 14 residues long. Germline CDR1 is KGHSH and CDR2 is LQKENI. V was trimmed by 0 bases and J by 2 bases, leaving 7 bases between them. The CDR3 region is CASSPPGANYGYTF. In DNA form, the CDR3 reads TGTGCCAGCTCACCACCGGGGGCCAACTATGGCTACACCTTC.

Turning to this clone: The germline gene is not matched at one end of the junction; a read error may be the cause. This CDR3 is also generated by other DNA sequences in the sample. The chain couples TRBV6-4 to TRBJ1-2; D is uncertain. CDR3 size: 13 residues. In germline, CDR1 is MRHNA, CDR2 SNTAGT. CDR3 coding DNA: TGCGCCAGCAGTGCCGTCGGTTCCTATGGCTACACCTTC. Amino acids: CASSAVGSYGYTF.

This clone occurred once. The chain uses TRBV6-4 and TRBJ2-2, with a tentative D call TRBD2 (5 bases). V was clipped by 0 bases and J by 7 bases, with 12 bases between them. Germline CDR1 is MRHNA and CDR2 is SNTAGT. The CDR3 extends over 15 amino acids. The CDR3 spells CASSDSTRRGGELFF. DNA for the CDR3: TGTGCCAGCAGTGACTCTACGCGTCGGGGCGGGGAGCTGTTTTTT.

The table lists this clone with a count of one. V usage is TRBV29-1 and J usage is TRBJ2-2; 7 bases agree with TRBD1. Per the germline V gene, CDR1 is SQVTM and CDR2 is ANQGSEA. CDR3 length equals 15 residues. V trimming: 3 bases; J trimming: 5 bases; junction bases outside the gene matches: 9. The CDR3 sequence is CSVDPGRGLTGELFF. CDR3 nucleotides: TGCAGCGTTGACCCAGGAAGGGGGCTGACCGGGGAGCTGTTTTTT.

The chain combines TRBV11-2 with TRBJ2-5; the D is unclear. Germline V gives CDR1 SGHAT, CDR2 FQNNGV. Trimming shortened V by 5 bases and J by 2 bases, and 15 bases separated the two germline ends. This CDR3 region has 15 residues. CDR3 amino acids: CASSRSTPLQETQYF. The CDR3 coding sequence is TGTGCCAGCAGCCGTAGCACTCCCTTACAAGAGACCCAGTACTTC.

The chain links TRBV15 to TRBJ2-3; a weak D match, TRBD1 (5 bases). V was pared by 4 bases and J by 3 bases, with 14 bases between. The CDR3 runs to 15 residues. CDR1 is LNHNV, CDR2 YYDKDF, per germline (reference sequence). The CDR3 DNA is TGTGCCACCAGCACCAGGGAAGGTTATACAGATACGCAGTATTTT. The encoded protein is CATSTREGYTDTQYF.

This clone was counted a few times. The CDR3 DNA is TGTGCCAGTAGGTCCTCGGGACACACGGCCTATGGCTACACCTTC. As protein: CASRSSGHTAYGYTF. This chain joins TRBV19 and TRBJ1-2, with D maybe TRBD1 (6 bases). Trimming removed 6 bases from V and 4 bases from J, with 18 bases in between. Germline values: CDR1 LNHDA, CDR2 SQIVND (reference sequence). CDR3 length: 15 residues.

This chain joins TRBV9 and TRBJ2-3; D possibly corresponds to TRBD2 (5 bases). Per the germline V gene, CDR1 is SGDLS and CDR2 is YYNGEE. Trimming removed 3 bases from V and 5 bases from J, with 10 bases in between. The CDR3 is 13 amino acids. CDR3 loop: CASSGTAGDTQYF. The DNA for the CDR3 is TGTGCCAGCAGCGGTACCGCGGGAGATACGCAGTATTTT. Full variable domain (remainder filled in from reference TRBV9 and TRBJ2-3): DSGVTQTPKHLITATGQRVTLRCSPRSGDLSVYWYQQSLDQGLQFLIQYYNGEERAKGNILERFSAQQFPDLHSELNLSSLELGDSALYFCASSGTAGDTQYFGPGTRLTVL.

This clone was counted a single time. V usage is TRBV5-6 and J usage is TRBJ2-5, with D perhaps TRBD1 or TRBD2 (5 bases each). TRBJ2-7 explains the end of the DNA better; the J call may be wrong. Germline loops: CDR1 SGHDT, CDR2 YYEEEE. CDR3 size: 13 residues. CDR3 region: CASSLMGAYEQYF. The CDR3 nucleotides are TGTGCCAGCAGCTTAATGGGGGCCTACGAGCAGTACTTC.

This clone has a handful of counts. The chain combines TRBV30 with TRBJ1-6, with TRBD1 matching 10 bases. Trimming removed 3 bases from V and 7 bases from J; junction bases left unmatched: 6. The CDR3 is made up of 15 amino acids. Germline values: CDR1 GTSNPN, CDR2 SVGIG (reference sequence). For the CDR3, the DNA is TGTGCCTGGAGAAATTGGGACAGGGGAAATTCACCCCTCCACTTT. Protein sequence: CAWRNWDRGNSPLHF.

V usage is TRBV18 and J usage is TRBJ2-7; a possible D gene is TRBD2 (6 bases). Trimming took 3 bases from V and 3 from J, leaving 15 bases between them. Germline CDR1 and CDR2: KGHSH and LQKENI. CDR3 length equals 15 residues. In nucleotides, the CDR3 is TGTGCCAGCTCACCGGTGGAGGGAAAGGGCTACGAGCAGTACTTC. Its protein product is CASSPVEGKGYEQYF.

The V and J genes are TRBV5-4 and TRBJ2-7; D perhaps matches TRBD2 (6 bases). V was pared by 4 bases and J by 1 base, with 18 bases between. The CDR3 has 16 amino acids. The V gene's germline CDR1 is SGHNT and CDR2 YYREEE (reference sequence). CDR3 DNA sequence: TGTGCCAGCAGCACACCGGGGGACCGAACATCCTACGAGCAGTACTTC. Amino acids: CASSTPGDRTSYEQYF.

This clone was recorded a few times. The chain recombines TRBV11-1 with TRBJ2-6; 7 positions match TRBD1. The V gene's germline CDR1 is SGHAT and CDR2 FQDESV (reference sequence). V gave up 5 bases and J gave up 3 bases; unmatched junction bases: 4. The CDR3 has 15 residues. The CDR3 DNA reads as TGTGCCAGCAGCGGCAGGGGGAGTGGGGCCAACGTCCTGACTTTC. Protein sequence: CASSGRGSGANVLTF.

This chain uses TRBV9 with TRBJ1-2; 7 bases align to TRBD1. The CDR3 covers 15 residues. The J segment lost 6 bases and the V segment lost 0 bases, leaving 8 bases of the junction unmatched. From germline, CDR1 is SGDLS and CDR2 YYNGEE. Here the CDR3 DNA reads TGTGCCAGCAGCGTAGGTGTCAGAACAGGGGATGGCTACACCTTC. Its translation is CASSVGVRTGDGYTF.

The chain uses TRBV4-2 and TRBJ2-5; 9 bases agree with TRBD2. There are 18 residues in the CDR3. V trimming: 1 base; J trimming: 2 bases; junction bases outside the gene matches: 11. Germline V CDR1 and CDR2: LGHNA, YNFKEQ. CDR3 in DNA: TGTGCCAGCAGCCAAGGCCCCCTTGGCGGGGGGGCACAAGAGACCCAGTACTTC. Translating it yields CASSQGPLGGGAQETQYF.

This clone showed up just a few times. J is TRBJ1-1 and V is TRBV30; no definite D call. From germline, CDR1 is GTSNPN and CDR2 SVGIG (reference sequence). Between the trimmed V and J ends, which lost 6 bases and 0 bases, there was a span of 14 bases. The CDR3 extends over 14 amino acids. The DNA of the CDR3 is TGTGCCTGCAGTCTCGGTTTAATGAACACTGAAGCTTTCTTT. It is translated as CACSLGLMNTEAFF. The whole variable domain, filled in from reference TRBV30 and TRBJ1-1, reads SQTIHQWPATLVQPVGSPLSLECTVEGTSNPNLYWYRQAAGRGLQLLFYSVGIGQISSEVPQNLSASRPQDRQFILSSKKLLLSDSGFYLCACSLGLMNTEAFFGQGTRLTVV.

This clone has just one count. This rearrangement joins TRBV29-1 to TRBJ1-2; D is possibly TRBD1 (6 bases). From germline, CDR1 is SQVTM and CDR2 ANQGSEA. This CDR3 comprises 13 residues. Trimming removed 7 bases at V and 3 bases at J, with 15 bases between. CDR3 DNA sequence: TGCAGCGCCGAAGACAGGAGGCACTATGGCTACACCTTC. Encoded protein: CSAEDRRHYGYTF.

Only a few counts were recorded for this clone. The chain combines TRBV19 with TRBJ1-5, with TRBD1 matching 9 bases. Germline V CDR1 and CDR2: LNHDA, SQIVND (reference sequence). The CDR3 sequence is 14 residues long. Trimming cost V 5 bases and J 6 bases; bases outside gene matches: 5. In DNA form, the CDR3 reads TGTGCCAGTAGTGGGACAGGGTCGGCTCAGCCCCAGCATTTT. Translation gives CASSGTGSAQPQHF.

The chain carries TRBV6-1 and TRBJ1-2; 9 nucleotides line up with TRBD1. The CDR3 runs 15 residues. J was trimmed by 3 bases and V by 7 bases; bases with no gene match: 9. Germline-derived CDR1 and CDR2 are MNHNS and SASEGT. The CDR3 DNA reads TGTGCCAGCACCGAAGATGGACAGGGGTACTATGGCTACACCTTC. This encodes CASTEDGQGYYGYTF.

This clone has only a few counts. V is TRBV5-7 and J is TRBJ2-7, with 9 bases lining up with TRBD1. TRBV5-7 is an ORF; its function is uncertain. The CDR3 has 16 residues. Trimming took 4 bases from V and 7 from J; bases not matched to a gene: 15. The CDR3 loop reads CASSVAGQGNFREQYV. DNA for the CDR3: TGTGCCAGCAGCGTCGCGGGACAGGGAAACTTCAGGGAGCAGTACGTC.

This chain uses TRBV28 with TRBJ1-5; D is perhaps TRBD1 (5 bases). CDR1 MDHEN and CDR2 SYDVKM come from the germline V gene. This CDR3 region has 17 residues. Trimming removed 4 bases from V and 8 bases from J, with 24 bases in between. CDR3 DNA sequence: TGTGCCAGCAGTTCCAACGGCGGTCGGGGGTTGGATAAGCCCCAGCATTTT. It translates to CASSSNGGRGLDKPQHF. Using reference TRBV28 and TRBJ1-5 for the parts outside the CDR3, the full variable domain is DVKVTQSSRYLVKRTGEKVFLECVQDMDHENMFWYRQDPGLGLRLIYFSYDVKMKEKGDIPEGYSVSREKKERFSLILESASTNQTSMYLCASSSNGGRGLDKPQHFGDGTRLSIL.